Listed below are T cell receptor beta chains from one sample, sequenced in a study of OX40 agonist ivuxolimab in advanced cancers. Measured with immunoSEQ multiplex PCR; TCRdb has only the in-frame clones, and not every one. This sample yields under 20,000 clones, of which less than 85% are seen a single time; about 30% belongs to the top ten. Sequences were derived from CD4+ or CD8+ T cells sorted from blood, sampled in a trial of the OX40 agonist ivuxolimab. The receptors originated from an adult with an advanced solid tumor such as melanoma, head and neck, liver or kidney cancer. The CDR3 runs from the conserved cysteine through the conserved F or W. D genes are given only for firm matches.

TRBD1,TRBJ1-1,TRBV11-3,TGTGCCAGCAGTCCGATACCCGGGACAGGGCCGAACACTGAAGCTTTCTTT,CASSPIPGTGPNTEAFF
.,TRBJ2-1,TRBV7-8,TGTGCCAGCAGCTTAAAGGGGATAAGCTCCTACAATGAGCAGTTCTTC,CASSLKGISSYNEQFF
.,TRBJ2-7,TRBV6-6,TGTGCCAGCAGTCCGGGACTCAACTACGAGCAGTACTTC,CASSPGLNYEQYF
TRBD1,TRBJ2-3,TRBV7-6,TGTGCCAGCAGTGGGACAGGGCCCGCAGATACGCAGTATTTT,CASSGTGPADTQYF
.,TRBJ2-4,TRBV4-1,TGCGCCAGCAGCCAAGGACCCCTTGGAATAGCGAAGTACTTC,CASSQGPLGIAKYF
.,TRBJ1-5,TRBV19,TGTGCCAGTAGTTGGGGGACTAATCAGCCCCAGCATTTT,CASSWGTNQPQHF
.,TRBJ2-7,TRBV4-1,TGCGCCAGCAGCCACGCGACCACAGGGACCTACGAGCAGTACTTC,CASSHATTGTYEQYF
.,TRBJ1-4,TRBV19,TGTGCCAGTAGTATCCAGGGCTTCGCAACTAATGAAAAACTGTTTTTT,CASSIQGFATNEKLFF
.,TRBJ1-3,TRBV4-1,TGCGCCAGCAGCCAAGAAGGACGGGGCTCTGGAAACACCATATATTTT,CASSQEGRGSGNTIYF
TRBD1,TRBJ2-2,TRBV4-3,TGCGCCAGCAGCCTCGGGACAGGGGCCACCGGGGAGCTGTTTTTT,CASSLGTGATGELFF
.,TRBJ2-3,TRBV29-1,TGCAGCGTTGTATTGGGCGTCGCCACAGATACGCAGTATTTT,CSVVLGVATDTQYF
.,TRBJ2-5,TRBV2,TGTGCCAGCAGTGAAGCGCTTCTTTCGGGTTATATCGAAGAGACCCAGTACTTC,CASSEALLSGYIEETQYF
.,TRBJ2-3,TRBV19,TGTGCCAGTAGTATATACGGGACAGATACGCAGTATTTT,CASSIYGTDTQYF
TRBD2,TRBJ2-5,TRBV7-9,TGTGCCAGCAGCCCTCGGACTAGACCGGAAGAGACCCAGTACTTC,CASSPRTRPEETQYF
TRBD2,TRBJ2-5,TRBV10-3,TGTGCCATCAGTGCTCGTCCGAGCGGGGGCCGGGAATACGTACCTCAAGAGACCCAGTACTTC,CAISARPSGGREYVPQETQYF